This T cell receptor beta chain was found in a study of shared clonotypes between healthy human individuals. Study conclusions and caveats: Large sequencing depth failed to make sorted-subset sequencing complete, rarefaction showed.

Naive CD8 cells lacked CD45RO, underwent positive selection for CCR7 and left out terminally differentiated effector memory CD45RA+ cells. Of note for this clone: What it binds is not known.

The CDR3 runs to 13 residues. Germline V gene sequence: CDR1 MNHEY, CDR2 SMNVEV (reference sequence). V lost 3 bases to trimming and J lost 6 bases, with 12 bases between them. Per the original methods: With immunoSEQ giving junction-only sequences and no quality scores, filtering differed. The assay was immunoSEQ multiplex PCR, and TCRdb's table has in-frame clones only and misses some. V, J and clone size reflect that table, while D and trimming were determined from the DNA. The table lists roughly 890,000 clones, roughly 92% of them singletons. Sequenced material: naive CD8+ T cells sorted from blood. The chain recombines TRBV27 with TRBJ2-7, with D perhaps matching TRBD2 (5 bases). The receptor's source is a man aged 25 to 40 in good health. The chain's CDR3 is CASSLDLTGEQYF. The CDR3 nucleotides are TGTGCCAGCAGTTTGGACTTAACGGGCGAGCAGTACTTC.